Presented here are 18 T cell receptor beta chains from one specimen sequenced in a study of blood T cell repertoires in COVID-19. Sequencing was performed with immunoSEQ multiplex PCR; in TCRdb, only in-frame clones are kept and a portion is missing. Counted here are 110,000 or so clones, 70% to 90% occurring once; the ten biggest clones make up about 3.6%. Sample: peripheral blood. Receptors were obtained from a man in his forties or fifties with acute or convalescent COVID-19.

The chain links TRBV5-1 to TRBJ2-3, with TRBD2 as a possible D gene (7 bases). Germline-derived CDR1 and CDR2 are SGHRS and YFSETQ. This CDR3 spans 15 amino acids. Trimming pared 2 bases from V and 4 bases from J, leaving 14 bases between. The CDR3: CASSFSRGAADTQYF. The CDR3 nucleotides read TGCGCCAGCAGCTTTTCCCGGGGGGCGGCAGATACGCAGTATTTT. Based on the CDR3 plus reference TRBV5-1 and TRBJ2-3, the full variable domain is KAGVTQTPRYLIKTRGQQVTLSCSPISGHRSVSWYQQTPGQGLQFLFEYFSETQRNKGNFPGRFSGRQFSNSRSEMNVSTLELGDSALYLCASSFSRGAADTQYFGPGTRLTVL.

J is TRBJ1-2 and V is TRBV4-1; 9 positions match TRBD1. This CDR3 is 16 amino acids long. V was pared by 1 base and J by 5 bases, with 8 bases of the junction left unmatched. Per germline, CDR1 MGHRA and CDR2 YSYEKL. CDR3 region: CASSQVERGQGYGYTF. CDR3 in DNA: TGCGCCAGCAGCCAAGTGGAGCGGGGACAGGGTTATGGCTACACCTTC.

CDR3 sequence reads: CASSRTGNYEQYF. CDR3 nucleotides: TGTGCCAGCAGCCGGACAGGCAACTACGAGCAGTACTTC. The genes are TRBV7-8 and TRBJ2-7; 7 nucleotides line up with TRBD1. The CDR3 loop spans 13 amino acids. Germline-derived CDR1 and CDR2 are SGHVS and FQNEAQ. Germline trimming cut 5 bases from V and 3 bases from J; bases unmatched to any gene: 4.

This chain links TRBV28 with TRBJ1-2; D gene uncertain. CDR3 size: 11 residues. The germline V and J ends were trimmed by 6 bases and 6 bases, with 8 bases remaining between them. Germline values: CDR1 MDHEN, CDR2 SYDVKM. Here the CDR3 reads CASSDPNGYTF. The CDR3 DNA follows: TGTGCCAGCAGCGATCCTAATGGCTACACCTTC.

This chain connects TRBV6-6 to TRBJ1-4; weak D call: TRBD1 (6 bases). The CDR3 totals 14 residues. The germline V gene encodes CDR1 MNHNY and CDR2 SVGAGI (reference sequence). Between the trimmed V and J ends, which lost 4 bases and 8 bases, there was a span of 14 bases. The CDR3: CASSFHRAGEKLFF. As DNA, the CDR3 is TGTGCCAGCAGTTTTCACAGGGCTGGGGAAAAACTGTTTTTT.

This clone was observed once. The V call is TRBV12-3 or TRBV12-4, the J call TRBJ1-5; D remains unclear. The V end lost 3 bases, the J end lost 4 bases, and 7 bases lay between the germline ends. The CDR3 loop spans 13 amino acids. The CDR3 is CASSLAGNQPQHF. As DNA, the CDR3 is TGTGCCAGCAGTTTGGCGGGAAATCAGCCCCAGCATTTT.

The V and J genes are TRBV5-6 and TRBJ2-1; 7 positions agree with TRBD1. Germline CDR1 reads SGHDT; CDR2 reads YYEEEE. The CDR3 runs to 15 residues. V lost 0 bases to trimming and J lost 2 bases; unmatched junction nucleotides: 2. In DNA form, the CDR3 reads TGTGCCAGCAGCTTGGGACAGGGAACCTACAATGAGCAGTTCTTC. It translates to CASSLGQGTYNEQFF. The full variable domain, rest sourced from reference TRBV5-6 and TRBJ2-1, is DAGVTQSPTHLIKTRGQQVTLRCSPKSGHDTVSWYQQALGQGPQFIFQYYEEEERQRGNFPDRFSGHQFPNYSSELNVNALLLGDSALYLCASSLGQGTYNEQFFGPGTRLTVL.

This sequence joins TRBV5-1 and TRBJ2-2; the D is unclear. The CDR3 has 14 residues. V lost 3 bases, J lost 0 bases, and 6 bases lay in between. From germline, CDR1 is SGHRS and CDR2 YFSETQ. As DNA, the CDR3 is TGCGCCAGCAGCTACAAACCGAACACCGGGGAGCTGTTTTTT. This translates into CASSYKPNTGELFF.

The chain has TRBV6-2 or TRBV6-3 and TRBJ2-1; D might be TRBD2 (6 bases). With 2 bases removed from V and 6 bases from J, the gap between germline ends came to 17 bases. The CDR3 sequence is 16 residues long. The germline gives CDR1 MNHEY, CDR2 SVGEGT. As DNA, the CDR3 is TGTGCCAGCAGTTACAGGAGGGGATCAGTCCGCAATGAGCAGTTCTTC. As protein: CASSYRRGSVRNEQFF.

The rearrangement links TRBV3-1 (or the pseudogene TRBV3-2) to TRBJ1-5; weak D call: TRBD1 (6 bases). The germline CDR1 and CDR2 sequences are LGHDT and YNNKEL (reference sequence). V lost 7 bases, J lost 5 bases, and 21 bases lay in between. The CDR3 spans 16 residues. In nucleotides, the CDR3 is TGTGCCAGCACCGCTTGGGACAAGAGTGATGATCAGCCCCAGCATTTT. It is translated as CASTAWDKSDDQPQHF.

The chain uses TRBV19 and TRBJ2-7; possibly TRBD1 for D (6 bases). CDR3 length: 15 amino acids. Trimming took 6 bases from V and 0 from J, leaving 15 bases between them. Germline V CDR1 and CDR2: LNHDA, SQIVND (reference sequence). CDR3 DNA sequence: TGTGCCAGTAGCAACCCCCGGGACACCTCCTACGAGCAGTACTTC. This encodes CASSNPRDTSYEQYF.

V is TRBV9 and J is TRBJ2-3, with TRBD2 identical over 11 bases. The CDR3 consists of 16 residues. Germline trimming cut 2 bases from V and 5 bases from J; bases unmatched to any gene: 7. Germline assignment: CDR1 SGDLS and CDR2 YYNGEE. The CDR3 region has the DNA TGTGCCAGCAGCGTCCTTAGCGGGGGGGCTGGAGATACGCAGTATTTT. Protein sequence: CASSVLSGGAGDTQYF.

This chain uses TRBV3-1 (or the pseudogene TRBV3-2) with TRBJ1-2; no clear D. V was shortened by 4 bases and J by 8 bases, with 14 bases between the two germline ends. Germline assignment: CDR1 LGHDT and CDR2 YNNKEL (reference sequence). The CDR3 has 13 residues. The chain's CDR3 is CASSPREYEGYTF. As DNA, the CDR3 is TGTGCCAGCAGCCCGAGGGAATATGAGGGCTACACCTTC.

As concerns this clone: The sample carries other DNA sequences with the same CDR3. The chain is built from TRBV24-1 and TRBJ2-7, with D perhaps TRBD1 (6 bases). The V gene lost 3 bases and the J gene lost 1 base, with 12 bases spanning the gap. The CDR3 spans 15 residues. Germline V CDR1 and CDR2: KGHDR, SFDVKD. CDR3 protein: CATSDPRDTSYEQYF. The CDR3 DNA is TGTGCCACCAGTGATCCCAGGGACACTTCCTACGAGCAGTACTTC.

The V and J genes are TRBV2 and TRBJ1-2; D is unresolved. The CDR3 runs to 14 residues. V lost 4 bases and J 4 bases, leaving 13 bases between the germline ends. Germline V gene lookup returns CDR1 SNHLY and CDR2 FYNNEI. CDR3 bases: TGTGCCAGCAGTGTTAGAGGAAAATCCTATGGCTACACCTTC. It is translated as CASSVRGKSYGYTF.

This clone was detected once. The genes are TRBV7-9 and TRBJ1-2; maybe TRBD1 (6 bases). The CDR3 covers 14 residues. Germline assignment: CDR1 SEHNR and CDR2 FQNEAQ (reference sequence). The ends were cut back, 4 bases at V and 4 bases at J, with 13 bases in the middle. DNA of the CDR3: TGTGCCAGCAGCTCCGAGGACAGTTTCTATGGCTACACCTTC. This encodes CASSSEDSFYGYTF.

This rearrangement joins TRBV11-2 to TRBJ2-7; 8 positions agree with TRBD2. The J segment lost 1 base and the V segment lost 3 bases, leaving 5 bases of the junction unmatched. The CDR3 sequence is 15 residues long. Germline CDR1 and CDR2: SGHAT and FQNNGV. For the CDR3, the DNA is TGTGCCAGCAGCTTTAAGCGGGGGAGTTCCTACGAGCAGTACTTC. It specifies CASSFKRGSSYEQYF.

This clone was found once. The CDR3 protein is CASSYSTGEGGYTF. The CDR3 DNA follows: TGTGCCAGCAGTTACTCGACAGGGGAAGGCGGCTACACCTTC. The V call is TRBV6-5, the J call TRBJ1-2, with 8 bases that match TRBD1. The V gene end was trimmed by 0 bases and the J gene end by 8 bases; junction bases not matched to a gene: 5. Germline-derived CDR1 and CDR2 are MNHEY and SVGAGI. The CDR3 totals 14 residues.